This T cell receptor (beta chain) was found in a study of control samples from healthy donors and cancer patients. The germline CDR1 and CDR2 sequences are SGHTA and FQGNSA. The V end was cut by 5 bases, the J end by 5 bases, with 21 bases between. This CDR3 region has 16 residues. TCRdb keeps only in-frame clones here, not all; method: immunoSEQ multiplex PCR. Of fewer than 40,000 clones listed, approximately 93% are singletons. The gene calls are TRBV7-2 and TRBJ2-5; D may correspond to TRBD1 or TRBD2 (5 bases each). The receptor was isolated from a middle-aged man with colorectal cancer. The sample comprised PBMCs. CDR3 DNA: TGTGCCAGCAGCCTAATAGGAAAGGGGAGTGTGGAGACCCAGTACTTC. This codes for CASSLIGKGSVETQYF.